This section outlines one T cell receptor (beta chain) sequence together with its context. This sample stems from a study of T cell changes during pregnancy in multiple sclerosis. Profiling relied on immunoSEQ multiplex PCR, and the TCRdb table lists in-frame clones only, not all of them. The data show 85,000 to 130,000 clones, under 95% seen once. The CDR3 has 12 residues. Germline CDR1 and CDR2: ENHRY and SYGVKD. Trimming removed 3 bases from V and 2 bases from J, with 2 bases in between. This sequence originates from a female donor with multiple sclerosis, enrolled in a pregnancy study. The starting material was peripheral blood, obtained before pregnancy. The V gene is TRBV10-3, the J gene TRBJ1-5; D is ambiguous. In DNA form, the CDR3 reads TGTGCCATCAGTGACGGCAATCAGCCCCAGCATTTT. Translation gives CAISDGNQPQHF.